Listed below are T cell receptor beta chains from one sample, sequenced in a study of molecular identifiers for immune sequencing clone quantification. TCRdb recomputed calls from the PCR reads with MiXCR, one row per CDR3 protein. The repertoire consists of about 640,000 distinct CDR3 sequences, with about 20% occurring once and the leading ten covering approximately 0.9%. The sample comprised naive CD8+ T cells from blood, with Jurkat cell RNA spiked in. The origin of the receptors is a human donor in good health. Some libraries in this study had Jurkat cell RNA spiked in. Each CDR3 is given with its conserved first and last residue. Each record gives: D gene, J gene, V gene, CDR3 length, clone size, CDR3 protein, CDR3 DNA. The D gene is left open where the match is weak. The size field is filled for only some rows; it gives once, few, many or a size class.

d_gene: .; j_gene: TRBJ1-1; v_gene: TRBV4-1; len: 14; abundance: many; CDR3aa: CASSQGFTHTEAFF; CDR3nt: TGCGCCAGCAGCCAAGGGTTCACGCACACTGAAGCTTTCTTT
d_gene: .; j_gene: TRBJ2-5; v_gene: TRBV3-1; len: 15; abundance: .; CDR3aa: CASSQAQGLQETQYF; CDR3nt: TGTGCCAGCAGCCAAGCACAGGGTCTCCAAGAGACCCAGTACTTC
d_gene: TRBD2; j_gene: TRBJ2-1; v_gene: TRBV30; len: 14; abundance: many; CDR3aa: CAWSEGSGYNEQFF; CDR3nt: TGTGCCTGGAGTGAGGGTAGCGGGTACAATGAGCAGTTCTTC
d_gene: .; j_gene: TRBJ1-5; v_gene: TRBV10-3; len: 12; abundance: .; CDR3aa: CAISESNQPQHF; CDR3nt: TGTGCCATCAGTGAGTCAAACCAGCCCCAGCATTTT
d_gene: TRBD1; j_gene: TRBJ2-1; v_gene: TRBV19; len: 15; abundance: .; CDR3aa: CASSISGGQGNEQFF; CDR3nt: TGTGCCAGTAGTATTTCCGGCGGACAGGGCAATGAGCAGTTCTTC
d_gene: .; j_gene: TRBJ1-1; v_gene: TRBV6-5; len: 11; abundance: .; CDR3aa: CASRIYTEAFF; CDR3nt: TGTGCCAGCAGGATATACACTGAAGCTTTCTTT
d_gene: TRBD2; j_gene: TRBJ2-7; v_gene: TRBV5-5; len: 15; abundance: many; CDR3aa: CASSFYTSGSYEQYF; CDR3nt: TGTGCCAGCAGCTTTTATACTAGCGGGAGCTACGAGCAGTACTTC
d_gene: .; j_gene: TRBJ2-4; v_gene: TRBV7-2; len: 16; abundance: many; CDR3aa: CASSPWTDLAKNIQYF; CDR3nt: TGTGCCAGCAGCCCTTGGACGGACCTAGCCAAAAACATTCAGTACTTC
d_gene: TRBD2; j_gene: TRBJ2-7; v_gene: TRBV4-3; len: 15; abundance: few; CDR3aa: CASSHEWGSGGTVYF; CDR3nt: TGCGCCAGCAGCCATGAATGGGGTAGCGGGGGCACGGTGTACTTC
d_gene: TRBD2; j_gene: TRBJ2-5; v_gene: TRBV23-1; len: 16; abundance: many; CDR3aa: CASSRGSSGIQETQYF; CDR3nt: TGCGCCAGCAGTCGAGGTTCTAGCGGGATTCAAGAGACCCAGTACTTC
d_gene: .; j_gene: TRBJ2-5; v_gene: TRBV10-3; len: 14; abundance: many; CDR3aa: CATAMTEHQETQYF; CDR3nt: TGTGCCACCGCCATGACGGAACACCAAGAGACCCAGTACTTC
d_gene: TRBD1; j_gene: TRBJ2-7; v_gene: TRBV20-1; len: 12; abundance: many; CDR3aa: CSARTGFYEQYF; CDR3nt: TGCAGTGCTCGGACAGGGTTCTACGAGCAGTACTTC
d_gene: .; j_gene: TRBJ1-1; v_gene: TRBV6-2/TRBV6-3; len: 13; abundance: many; CDR3aa: CASSYSMGLEAFF; CDR3nt: TGTGCCAGCAGTTACTCGATGGGACTAGAAGCTTTCTTT
d_gene: .; j_gene: TRBJ2-6; v_gene: TRBV9; len: 24; abundance: many; CDR3aa: CASSVERRLDGDLLPLNGANVLTF; CDR3nt: TGTGCCAGCAGCGTAGAACGTCGACTTGACGGAGATCTCTTACCCCTTAATGGGGCCAACGTCCTGACTTTC
d_gene: TRBD2; j_gene: TRBJ2-1; v_gene: TRBV20-1; len: 14; abundance: .; CDR3aa: CSATWRLAGVEQFF; CDR3nt: TGCAGTGCTACCTGGCGACTAGCGGGAGTGGAGCAGTTCTTC
d_gene: .; j_gene: TRBJ2-7; v_gene: TRBV5-6; len: 14; abundance: many; CDR3aa: CASSGVRPWGEQYF; CDR3nt: TGTGCCAGCAGCGGGGTTCGACCTTGGGGCGAGCAGTACTTC
d_gene: TRBD1; j_gene: TRBJ2-5; v_gene: TRBV2; len: 18; abundance: many; CDR3aa: CASSEGTGSVLYQETQYF; CDR3nt: TGTGCCAGCAGCGAGGGGACAGGTTCCGTCCTGTACCAAGAGACCCAGTACTTC
d_gene: .; j_gene: TRBJ1-4; v_gene: TRBV29-1; len: 16; abundance: many; CDR3aa: CSVVWTDPKWNEKLFF; CDR3nt: TGCAGCGTTGTTTGGACAGACCCAAAATGGAATGAAAAACTGTTTTTT
d_gene: .; j_gene: TRBJ1-5; v_gene: TRBV30; len: 13; abundance: .; CDR3aa: CAWSVQPNQPQHF; CDR3nt: TGTGCCTGGAGTGTTCAGCCCAATCAGCCCCAGCATTTT
d_gene: .; j_gene: TRBJ2-7; v_gene: TRBV2; len: 20; abundance: many; CDR3aa: CASSETGTGIRGGFSYEQYF; CDR3nt: TGTGCCAGCAGTGAAACCGGGACAGGGATCCGCGGGGGGTTCTCCTACGAGCAGTACTTC
d_gene: .; j_gene: TRBJ2-1; v_gene: TRBV28; len: 14; abundance: few; CDR3aa: CASRDRNVYNEQFF; CDR3nt: TGTGCCAGTCGAGACAGGAATGTGTACAATGAGCAGTTCTTC
d_gene: TRBD2; j_gene: TRBJ2-3; v_gene: TRBV18; len: 16; abundance: few; CDR3aa: CASSPRTGGRDDTQYF; CDR3nt: TGTGCCAGCTCACCCAGGACGGGGGGGCGCGATGATACGCAGTATTTT
d_gene: .; j_gene: TRBJ2-3; v_gene: TRBV19; len: 15; abundance: many; CDR3aa: CASRKGETSTDTQYF; CDR3nt: TGTGCCAGCCGAAAGGGGGAGACTAGCACAGATACGCAGTATTTT
d_gene: .; j_gene: TRBJ2-7; v_gene: TRBV20-1; len: 15; abundance: many; CDR3aa: CSASLTGSGGYEQYF; CDR3nt: TGCAGTGCTAGCCTGACTGGGTCAGGAGGCTACGAGCAGTACTTC
d_gene: TRBD1; j_gene: TRBJ2-5; v_gene: TRBV20-1; len: 14; abundance: .; CDR3aa: CSARARQGQETQYF; CDR3nt: TGCAGTGCTAGGGCAAGACAGGGACAAGAGACCCAGTACTTC
d_gene: TRBD2; j_gene: TRBJ2-3; v_gene: TRBV2; len: 17; abundance: many; CDR3aa: CASGPSGLAGPTDTQYF; CDR3nt: TGTGCCAGCGGCCCAAGTGGGCTAGCGGGGCCCACAGATACGCAGTATTTT
d_gene: .; j_gene: TRBJ2-1; v_gene: TRBV7-9; len: 13; abundance: few; CDR3aa: CASSWAVNNEQFF; CDR3nt: TGTGCCAGCAGCTGGGCGGTGAACAATGAGCAGTTCTTC
d_gene: .; j_gene: TRBJ2-3; v_gene: TRBV2; len: 18; abundance: many; CDR3aa: CASRGLPVSDFSTDTQYF; CDR3nt: TGTGCCAGCAGGGGACTTCCCGTTAGCGACTTTAGCACAGATACGCAGTATTTT
d_gene: .; j_gene: TRBJ1-2; v_gene: TRBV27; len: 12; abundance: many; CDR3aa: CASSLGGSGYTF; CDR3nt: TGTGCCAGCAGTTTAGGGGGGTCTGGCTACACCTTC
d_gene: TRBD1; j_gene: TRBJ1-3; v_gene: TRBV5-5; len: 15; abundance: few; CDR3aa: CASRPGQGFGNTIYF; CDR3nt: TGTGCCAGCAGGCCGGGACAGGGGTTTGGAAACACCATATATTTT
d_gene: .; j_gene: TRBJ2-3; v_gene: TRBV27; len: 16; abundance: many; CDR3aa: CASSLYLVDDTDTQYF; CDR3nt: TGTGCCAGCAGTTTATACTTAGTAGACGATACAGATACGCAGTATTTT
d_gene: TRBD1; j_gene: TRBJ2-5; v_gene: TRBV7-2; len: 20; abundance: .; CDR3aa: CASSSRVGTGPYGGQETQYF; CDR3nt: TGTGCCAGCAGCTCCAGGGTTGGGACAGGACCTTATGGGGGCCAAGAGACCCAGTACTTC
d_gene: .; j_gene: TRBJ2-7; v_gene: TRBV24-1; len: 14; abundance: many; CDR3aa: CATSDPGQSDEQYF; CDR3nt: TGTGCCACCAGTGACCCCGGACAGTCCGACGAGCAGTACTTC
d_gene: .; j_gene: TRBJ2-3; v_gene: TRBV7-9; len: 12; abundance: many; CDR3aa: CASSVGLDTQYF; CDR3nt: TGTGCCAGCAGCGTAGGACTTGATACGCAGTATTTT
d_gene: .; j_gene: TRBJ2-2; v_gene: TRBV30; len: 14; abundance: many; CDR3aa: CAWNPVGETGELFF; CDR3nt: TGTGCCTGGAACCCAGTTGGGGAGACCGGGGAGCTGTTTTTT
d_gene: TRBD1; j_gene: TRBJ2-3; v_gene: TRBV2; len: 16; abundance: many; CDR3aa: CASSTGGTPSTDTQYF; CDR3nt: TGTGCCAGCAGCACAGGGGGGACACCTAGCACAGATACGCAGTATTTT
d_gene: .; j_gene: TRBJ1-1; v_gene: TRBV29-1; len: 12; abundance: many; CDR3aa: CSVEPRNTEAFF; CDR3nt: TGCAGCGTTGAACCCAGAAACACTGAAGCTTTCTTT
d_gene: .; j_gene: TRBJ2-1; v_gene: TRBV19; len: 14; abundance: many; CDR3aa: CASSMGLGEVGQFF; CDR3nt: TGTGCCAGTAGTATGGGTCTCGGGGAAGTAGGGCAGTTCTTC
d_gene: .; j_gene: TRBJ1-1; v_gene: TRBV10-3; len: 14; abundance: many; CDR3aa: CAISDWDKNTEAFF; CDR3nt: TGTGCCATCAGTGACTGGGACAAGAACACTGAAGCTTTCTTT
d_gene: .; j_gene: TRBJ2-7; v_gene: TRBV7-7; len: 15; abundance: many; CDR3aa: CASSPTLGWSYEQYF; CDR3nt: TGTGCCAGCAGCCCGACCCTAGGGTGGTCCTACGAGCAGTACTTC
d_gene: .; j_gene: TRBJ1-5; v_gene: TRBV20-1; len: 15; abundance: few; CDR3aa: CSARDKYRSNQPQHF; CDR3nt: TGCAGTGCTAGAGATAAGTACCGCAGCAATCAGCCCCAGCATTTT